The entry below gives a single T cell receptor beta chain sequence along with its context. The antigen remains unidentified. The sample comes from a study of shared clonotypes between healthy human individuals. Notes on the study in general: Against clonotypes common to all four donors, non-shared ones had lower generation probabilities.

The protocol was immunoSEQ multiplex PCR, while the TCRdb copy is restricted to in-frame clones and leaves out a portion. The table records approximately 530,000 clones, about 96% of them present only once. The CDR3 extends over 15 amino acids. Germline-derived CDR1 and CDR2 are SGHVS and FNYEAQ. V trimming: 5 bases; J trimming: 3 bases; junction bases outside the gene matches: 5. This clonotype was sampled from a woman aged 25 to 39 in good health. The chain uses TRBV7-6 and TRBJ1-3, with 9 bases lining up with TRBD1. Sequencing was carried out using naive CD4+ T cells sorted from blood. This sample's subset: CD45RA+ positively selected. The CDR3 DNA reads TGTGCCAGCAGCCCCCGGGACAGGGATGGAAACACCATATATTTT. As protein: CASSPRDRDGNTIYF.